The rows below give T cell receptor beta chains drawn from one sample of a study of identical twins. TCRdb reanalysed the 5' RACE reads using MiXCR and keeps one entry per CDR3 protein. The sample carries fewer than 450,000 distinct CDR3 sequences, about 10% recorded once. The specimen was naive T cells sorted from blood. The receptors shown here come from a woman aged 50 to 60 in good health. Each CDR3 is given with its conserved first and last residue. The order of the fields is V gene, J gene, clone size, D gene, CDR3 protein, CDR3 DNA. The D gene is left open where the match is weak. Size is omitted from some rows. Given values are once, few, many or a class for expanded clones.

TRBV6-1	TRBJ2-1	NA	TRBD2	CASSASSGSRAGEQFF	TGTGCCAGCAGTGCCTCTAGCGGTTCGAGGGCGGGTGAGCAGTTCTTC
TRBV2	TRBJ2-1	many	NA	CASSRLGRGNEQFF	TGTGCCAGCAGCAGACTAGGCCGAGGCAATGAGCAGTTCTTC
TRBV25-1	TRBJ2-2	NA	NA	CASSEPGTHTGELFF	TGTGCCAGCAGTGAACCCGGGACTCACACCGGGGAGCTGTTTTTT
TRBV4-2	TRBJ1-1	NA	NA	CASSQDWGFTEAFF	TGTGCCAGCAGCCAAGATTGGGGGTTCACTGAAGCTTTCTTT
TRBV30	TRBJ2-3	few	TRBD2	CASTSGTADTQYF	TGTGCCTCGACTAGCGGGACGGCAGATACGCAGTATTTT
TRBV10-3	TRBJ2-7	few	NA	CAISGGRDTYEQYF	TGTGCCATCAGTGGGGGCAGGGACACCTACGAGCAGTACTTC
TRBV5-1	TRBJ1-3	NA	NA	CASSLVGTHRGNTIYF	TGCGCCAGCAGCTTGGTTGGGACGCATCGCGGAAACACCATATATTTT
TRBV2	TRBJ2-7	NA	NA	CASTRGRTYEQYF	TGTGCCAGCACAAGGGGCCGAACCTACGAGCAGTACTTC
TRBV4-1	TRBJ2-1	NA	NA	CASSQEAALDGNEQFF	TGCGCCAGCAGCCAAGAAGCCGCGTTGGACGGGAATGAGCAGTTCTTC
TRBV5-6	TRBJ2-7	few	NA	CASSLVDRSYEQYF	TGTGCCAGCAGCTTGGTGGACCGTTCCTACGAGCAGTACTTC
TRBV12-3/TRBV12-4	TRBJ2-6	many	TRBD1	CASSLGTDGANVLTF	TGTGCCAGCAGTCTTGGGACAGATGGGGCCAACGTCCTGACTTTC
TRBV10-2	TRBJ2-5	few	NA	CASSEVRETQYF	TGCGCCAGCAGCGAGGTGCGGGAGACCCAGTACTTC
TRBV20-1	TRBJ2-1	NA	TRBD2	CSATSGKGFLEQFF	TGCAGTGCTACTAGCGGGAAAGGATTCCTTGAGCAGTTCTTC
TRBV10-3	TRBJ2-3	few	NA	CAIGASGSTDTQYF	TGTGCCATCGGGGCAAGCGGAAGCACAGATACGCAGTATTTT
TRBV12-3/TRBV12-4	TRBJ2-2	NA	NA	CASRPPPLGTGELFF	TGTGCCAGCAGGCCCCCCCCGTTGGGCACCGGGGAGCTGTTTTTT
TRBV5-1	TRBJ2-2	many	NA	CASGIGQNTGELFF	TGCGCCAGCGGGATTGGACAGAACACCGGGGAGCTGTTTTTT
TRBV20-1	TRBJ1-5	NA	TRBD1	CSARDPTGGSQPQHF	TGCAGTGCTAGAGACCCAACAGGGGGAAGTCAGCCCCAGCATTTT
TRBV12-3/TRBV12-4	TRBJ1-1	many	NA	CASRSLSWGVTEAFF	TGTGCCAGCAGGAGTTTGAGTTGGGGAGTCACTGAAGCTTTCTTT
TRBV24-1	TRBJ1-4	many	NA	CATSDPTPDSWDEKLFF	TGTGCCACCAGTGACCCGACCCCGGACTCATGGGATGAAAAACTGTTTTTT
TRBV7-9	TRBJ1-1	few	NA	CASSLHREAFF	TGTGCCAGCAGCTTGCACAGGGAAGCTTTCTTT
TRBV4-1	TRBJ2-2	many	NA	CASSHPGLPRGAGELFF	TGCGCCAGCAGCCATCCGGGACTTCCCAGGGGGGCCGGGGAGCTGTTTTTT
TRBV12-3/TRBV12-4	TRBJ1-5	few	NA	CASSDRAGQPQHF	TGTGCCAGCAGTGACCGAGCGGGGCAGCCCCAGCATTTT
TRBV5-1	TRBJ2-7	few	NA	CASSPDGGVHYEQYF	TGCGCCAGCAGCCCAGACGGGGGCGTCCATTACGAGCAGTACTTC
TRBV11-2	TRBJ2-2	few	TRBD2	CASSLGLAGVAGGELFF	TGTGCCAGCAGCTTAGGTCTAGCGGGAGTTGCTGGCGGGGAGCTGTTTTTT
TRBV15	TRBJ2-7	NA	NA	CATSSDRSYEQYF	TGTGCCACCAGCTCTGACAGGTCCTACGAGCAGTACTTC
TRBV9	TRBJ2-7	NA	NA	CASSVGPEKDYEQYF	TGTGCCAGCAGCGTAGGGCCGGAGAAAGACTACGAGCAGTACTTC
TRBV7-8	TRBJ2-2	few	TRBD2	CASSVAPGLNTGELFF	TGTGCCAGCAGCGTCGCGCCGGGACTAAACACCGGGGAGCTGTTTTTT
TRBV20-1	TRBJ2-7	NA	TRBD1	CSASGLDRAYEQYF	TGCAGTGCTAGCGGTTTGGACAGGGCCTACGAGCAGTACTTC
TRBV27	TRBJ2-3	few	NA	CASSFAHTDTQYF	TGTGCCAGCAGTTTTGCCCACACAGATACGCAGTATTTT
TRBV27	TRBJ1-6	NA	NA	CASSFGGPVSPLHF	TGTGCCAGCAGTTTCGGGGGACCCGTTTCACCCCTCCACTTT
TRBV5-5	TRBJ2-3	few	NA	CASSTQRQARPDTQYF	TGTGCCAGCAGCACCCAGCGGCAGGCGAGGCCAGATACGCAGTATTTT
TRBV5-1	TRBJ2-1	few	NA	CASSLEGIGEQFF	TGCGCCAGCAGCTTGGAAGGGATCGGTGAGCAGTTCTTC
TRBV10-3	TRBJ1-4	many	NA	CATKGATNEKLFF	TGTGCCACCAAGGGTGCAACTAATGAAAAACTGTTTTTT
TRBV11-2	TRBJ2-1	many	NA	CASSLKMMGEQFF	TGTGCCAGCAGCTTAAAGATGATGGGTGAGCAGTTCTTC
TRBV28	TRBJ2-7	NA	NA	CASRSFRELEQYF	TGTGCCAGCAGGTCTTTCAGGGAGTTGGAGCAGTACTTC
TRBV24-1	TRBJ2-1	NA	NA	CATSDLPLNPRSPGNSYNEQFF	TGTGCCACCAGTGATTTACCTCTTAATCCTAGGTCTCCGGGGAACTCCTACAATGAGCAGTTCTTC
TRBV18	TRBJ2-1	NA	TRBD2	CASSPLEGLEYNEQFF	TGTGCCAGCTCACCACTTGAGGGACTAGAGTACAATGAGCAGTTCTTC
TRBV7-9	TRBJ2-5	NA	TRBD2	CASSLAGLAGETQYF	TGTGCCAGCAGCTTAGCGGGACTAGCGGGAGAGACCCAGTACTTC
TRBV27	TRBJ1-1	NA	NA	CASSSQGLGTEAFF	TGTGCCAGCAGTTCCCAGGGTTTAGGTACTGAAGCTTTCTTT
TRBV29-1	TRBJ2-1	NA	TRBD2	CSVEDPLSGSSYNEQFF	TGCAGCGTTGAAGATCCCCTTAGCGGGAGCTCCTACAATGAGCAGTTCTTC
TRBV12-5	TRBJ2-1	NA	TRBD1	CASGLVLRGGQGVHNEQFF	TGTGCTAGTGGTTTGGTACTTCGGGGGGGACAGGGGGTCCACAATGAGCAGTTCTTC
TRBV6-1	TRBJ2-3	few	NA	CARYHRAYSTDTQYF	TGTGCCAGATACCACAGGGCATATAGCACAGATACGCAGTATTTT
TRBV4-1	TRBJ2-7	few	TRBD1	CASSQAGQVVF	TGCGCCAGCAGCCAAGCGGGACAGGTAGTCTTC
TRBV4-1	TRBJ1-1	NA	NA	CASSPEDSHTEAFF	TGCGCCAGCAGCCCGGAGGACAGCCACACTGAAGCTTTCTTT
TRBV4-1	TRBJ1-5	NA	NA	CASSQRVNQPQHF	TGCGCCAGCAGCCAAAGGGTGAATCAGCCCCAGCATTTT
TRBV3-1	TRBJ2-4	many	NA	CASSQRGGPAKNIQYF	TGTGCCAGCAGCCAAAGAGGGGGACCAGCCAAAAACATTCAGTACTTC
TRBV24-1	TRBJ2-3	many	NA	CATSDSFTDTQYF	TGTGCCACCAGTGATTCGTTCACAGATACGCAGTATTTT
TRBV5-5	TRBJ2-2	NA	NA	CASSWEGQTTGELFF	TGTGCCAGCAGCTGGGAGGGACAAACCACCGGGGAGCTGTTTTTT
TRBV29-1	TRBJ1-1	many	NA	CSVDRVGVNTEAFF	TGCAGCGTTGACCGCGTGGGAGTAAACACTGAAGCTTTCTTT
TRBV5-5	TRBJ2-2	many	NA	CASSLARGNTGELFF	TGTGCCAGCAGCTTGGCCCGAGGGAACACCGGGGAGCTGTTTTTT
TRBV11-1	TRBJ1-2	many	NA	CASSPEGYGYTF	TGTGCCAGCAGCCCCGAGGGGTATGGCTACACCTTC
TRBV6-1	TRBJ2-7	few	NA	CASSEEVGPYF	TGTGCCAGCAGTGAGGAGGTAGGGCCGTACTTC
TRBV9	TRBJ2-3	NA	TRBD2	CASSPNLAGLRTDTQYF	TGTGCCAGCAGCCCAAACCTAGCGGGCTTACGCACAGATACGCAGTATTTT
TRBV5-1	TRBJ2-2	many	NA	CASSFYARSNTGELFF	TGCGCCAGCAGCTTTTACGCTAGATCGAACACCGGGGAGCTGTTTTTT
TRBV2	TRBJ2-7	few	NA	CASSPPPSYEQYF	TGTGCCAGCAGTCCCCCCCCTTCGTACGAGCAGTACTTC
TRBV20-1	TRBJ1-3	few	NA	CSARRGPGDSGNTIYF	TGCAGTGCTAGAAGGGGCCCGGGAGACTCTGGAAACACCATATATTTT
TRBV5-1	TRBJ1-5	many	NA	CASSFTGEDQPQHF	TGCGCCAGCAGCTTCACGGGTGAAGATCAGCCCCAGCATTTT